The rows below give T cell receptor beta chains drawn from one sample of a study of tumor-infiltrating lymphocytes in oesophageal squamous cell carcinoma. TCRdb reanalysed the PCR reads using MiXCR and keeps one entry per CDR3 protein. The table includes 10,000 to 15,000 distinct CDR3 sequences, roughly 51% detected once. Input material: esophageal tumor tissue. Source of these receptors: a male donor with esophageal squamous cell carcinoma. Each CDR3 is given with its conserved first and last residue. The order of the fields is J gene, clone size, D gene, V gene, CDR3 DNA, CDR3 protein. A D gene is named only where the DNA matches it firmly. A row's size may be missing; if present it is once, few, many or a size class.

TRBJ2-3 many TRBD2 TRBV7-2 TGTGCCAGCAGGCGGACTAGCGGGAGCACAGATACGCAGTATTTT CASRRTSGSTDTQYF
TRBJ2-7 - - TRBV10-3 TGTGCCATCAGTGACCCGGGGTACTCCTACGAGCAGTACTTC CAISDPGYSYEQYF
TRBJ2-1 - - TRBV24-1 TGTGCCACCAGTGGAAGCGGAGGGGGACGCGGGTACAATGAGCAGTTCTTC CATSGSGGGRGYNEQFF
TRBJ2-2 - - TRBV7-3 TGTGCCAGCAGCTACCAGGGCACCGGGGAGCTGTTTTTT CASSYQGTGELFF
TRBJ1-1 - - TRBV6-1 TGTGCCAGCAGTGGGGACTCCTACGAGCAGTACTTT CASSGDSYEQYF
TRBJ2-7 - - TRBV11-2 TGTGCCAGCAGCTTTCGTGATCGACTAGAGACCTACGAGCAGTACTTC CASSFRDRLETYEQYF
TRBJ2-1 - - TRBV7-2 TGTGCCAGCAGCTTATTTTACGGGGGGCCTTACGAGCAGTTCTTC CASSLFYGGPYEQFF
TRBJ1-1 many - TRBV4-1 TGCGCCAGCAGCCAAGATTTTATTGGGGCGGGGGGGCTTATGAACACTGAAGCTTTCTTT CASSQDFIGAGGLMNTEAFF
TRBJ2-5 medium-sized TRBD2 TRBV7-7 TGTGCTAGCAGCCCCGGACTAGCAACGGAGACCCAGTACTTC CASSPGLATETQYF
TRBJ1-1 once - TRBV5-1 TGCGCCAGCTCTAAAGGAGACGGAGCCTACGAGCAGTACTTT CASSKGDGAYEQYF
TRBJ2-1 - TRBD1 TRBV7-2 TGTGCCAGCAGCTTAGAACAGGGGGCGTACAATGAGCAGTTCTTC CASSLEQGAYNEQFF
TRBJ2-1 - - TRBV7-2 TGTGCCAGCCGCGTTTCCAGAGACAATGAGCAGTTCTTC CASRVSRDNEQFF
TRBJ2-1 few - TRBV7-9 TGTGCCAGCAGCTTAGGGGGGACTTCCAATGAGCAGTTCTTC CASSLGGTSNEQFF
TRBJ2-3 - TRBD2 TRBV7-2 TGTGCCAGCAGCTTAGTTTTTAGCGGGGGGGCGGGGAATACGCAGTATTTT CASSLVFSGGAGNTQYF
TRBJ1-2 - - TRBV5-1 TGCGCCAGCAGCTTGGGGGGAACCGGACAGTCCAGTGGGTTCTTC CASSLGGTGQSSGFF
TRBJ1-1 many - TRBV27 TGTGCCAGCAGTCTAAAGGGGGGGAACACTGAAGCTTTCTTT CASSLKGGNTEAFF
TRBJ2-5 - - TRBV7-2 TGTGCCAGCAGCCTGGGACGCCGGAGTTTGGGGACCCAGTACTTC CASSLGRRSLGTQYF
TRBJ2-7 - TRBD2 TRBV6-1 TGTGCCAGCAGTGAAGGGACTAGCGGGAGCTACGAGCAGTACTTC CASSEGTSGSYEQYF
TRBJ1-2 many - TRBV28 TGTGCCAGCAGACCTGTCACAGGGAGGGAGGCCTATGGCTACACCTTC CASRPVTGREAYGYTF
TRBJ2-2 medium-sized TRBD2 TRBV11-2 TGTGCCAGCAGCGTGATAGCGGGGGATTACACCGGGGAGCTGTTTTTT CASSVIAGDYTGELFF
TRBJ1-6 - TRBD1 TRBV20-1 TGCAGTGCTCACAGGGGGTTAGATTCACCCCTCCACTTT CSAHRGLDSPLHF
TRBJ2-1 - - TRBV4-3 TGCGCCAGCAGCCACCGTGCCGGGACTCCTAACAATGAGCAGTTCTTC CASSHRAGTPNNEQFF
TRBJ1-1 - - TRBV6-7 TGTGCCAGCAGTTACACCCTTTTGGCCAACACTGAAGCTTTCTTT CASSYTLLANTEAFF
TRBJ1-6 many TRBD1 TRBV19 TGTGCCAGTAGTATAGATGGCAGGGGGCCCTTTAATTCACCCCTCCACTTT CASSIDGRGPFNSPLHF
TRBJ2-7 - - TRBV7-2 TGTGCCAGCAGCTTAGGTCCCGAGCAGTACTTC CASSLGPEQYF
TRBJ2-3 - TRBD2 TRBV7-9 TGTGCCAGCAGCTATACTAGCGGGAGTTCAGATACGCAGTATTTT CASSYTSGSSDTQYF
TRBJ2-1 - TRBD2 TRBV7-6 TGTGCCAGCAGCCGACGGACTAGCGGGGGGGCTGTTGAGCAGTTCTTC CASSRRTSGGAVEQFF
TRBJ2-4 - - TRBV13 TGTGCCAGCAGCTTAGGCCGGAACATTCAGTACTTC CASSLGRNIQYF
TRBJ2-4 - - TRBV7-9 TGTGCCAGCAGCTTAGGAGATCTGGGGGACAAAAACATTCAGTACTTC CASSLGDLGDKNIQYF
TRBJ2-1 - - TRBV7-2 TGTGCCAGCAGCTTTGTAGGAGGGTACAATGAGCAGTTCTTC CASSFVGGYNEQFF
TRBJ2-5 few TRBD1 TRBV7-6 TGTGCCAGCAGCTCCGGGACAGGAGAGGAGACCCAGTACTTC CASSSGTGEETQYF
TRBJ2-5 few - TRBV7-3 TGTGCCAGCAGCGGGGGGGCCTCTCGAGAGACCCAGTACTTC CASSGGASRETQYF
TRBJ2-7 - TRBD1 TRBV7-2 TGTGCCAGCAGCTTTCTTGGACAGGGGACCTACGAGCAGTACTTC CASSFLGQGTYEQYF
TRBJ2-5 - TRBD2 TRBV7-2 TGTGCCAGCAGTAAGGGACTAGTAAGTTTCTTCTTC CASSKGLVSFFF
TRBJ2-5 - - TRBV6-2/TRBV6-3 TGTGCCAGCAGTCCCACCAGCGGAACATACGGGTTGGAGCAGTACTTC CASSPTSGTYGLEQYF
TRBJ2-5 large TRBD2 TRBV7-9 TGTGCCAGCAGCTTAAGTTTATGGACTAGCGGGGCGAACAAAGAGACCCAGTACTTC CASSLSLWTSGANKETQYF
TRBJ2-3 - - TRBV7-6 TGTGCCAGCAGCTACAGACAGGTTAATTCACCCCTCCACTTC CASSYRQVNSPLHF
TRBJ2-7 - TRBD2 TRBV6-6 TGTGCCAGCAGTGACGGACTAGCGGGAGTAACATACGAGCAGTACTTC CASSDGLAGVTYEQYF
TRBJ2-1 few - TRBV7-2 TGTGCCAGCAGCGTCGGGAGCAACAATGAGCAGTTCTTC CASSVGSNNEQFF
TRBJ2-5 - - TRBV6-1 TGTGCCAGCAGTGATAATTATCGGAGAAAACCCCAAGAGACCCAGTACTTC CASSDNYRRKPQETQYF